This T cell receptor (beta chain) comes out of a study of blood T cell repertoires in COVID-19. The wider study: Sites in the United States, Italy and Spain provided acute and convalescent COVID-19 samples. T cells, B-cell-depleted T cells, or PBMCs provided the cDNA or gDNA that served as material.

Clones were sequenced by immunoSEQ multiplex PCR, and TCRdb holds only the in-frame ones, with some missing. Of hundreds of thousands of clones listed, around 90% are singletons. The V segment lost 4 bases and the J segment 7 bases; nucleotides outside the gene matches: 7. Germline V gene data show CDR1 as SEHNR and CDR2 as FQNEAQ (reference sequence). CDR3 length equals 13 residues. Participant age was about 18 to 100 years, and participants resided in approximately 24 US areas. Clinical histories supplied by participants themselves formed the basis of cohort assignment. This sequence originates from a young woman with acute COVID-19. V is TRBV7-9 and J is TRBJ2-7; 7 bases fit TRBD2. Sequencing was carried out using PBMCs or T cells enriched from blood (not recorded which). The CDR3 DNA reads TGTGCCAGCAGCTGGAGCGGGACCCAGGAGCAGTACTTC. Translated, it gives CASSWSGTQEQYF.